A single sample gave rise to the 15 T cell receptor beta chains below, sequenced in a study of Graves' ophthalmopathy and Graves' hyperthyroidism. Amplified material comprised TCR beta CDR3 regions derived from RNA transcripts. Amplification began with first-round RT-PCR using HTBI primers, then second-round multiplex PCR was performed. TCRdb reanalysed the multiplex PCR reads using MiXCR and keeps one entry per CDR3 protein. The top ten clones hold over 8.5% of a sample with over a million distinct CDR3 sequences, roughly 35% of them seen once. What was sequenced was peripheral blood or thyroid tissue (not recorded which). These receptors all stem from an adult man with Graves' hyperthyroidism.

V is TRBV9 and J is TRBJ1-5, with D maybe TRBD1 (6 bases). CDR3 length equals 14 residues. V was clipped by 5 bases and J by 5 bases, with 14 bases between them. Germline-derived CDR1 and CDR2 are SGDLS and YYNGEE. The CDR3 nucleotides read TGTGCCAGCAGACAGGGAGGCGTCCATCAGCCCCAGCATTTT. Amino acid sequence: CASRQGGVHQPQHF.

Many counts were recorded for this clonotype. V usage is TRBV9 and J usage is TRBJ1-1; 9 bases align to TRBD1. Trimming took 6 bases from V and 5 from J; bases not matched to a gene: 11. CDR1 and CDR2 from the germline V gene are SGDLS and YYNGEE. This CDR3 region has 15 residues. This CDR3 reads CASTPPTGGWTEAFF. The CDR3, as DNA: TGTGCCAGCACGCCCCCGACAGGGGGATGGACTGAAGCTTTCTTT. Supplemented by reference TRBV9 and TRBJ1-1, the full variable domain reads DSGVTQTPKHLITATGQRVTLRCSPRSGDLSVYWYQQSLDQGLQFLIQYYNGEERAKGNILERFSAQQFPDLHSELNLSSLELGDSALYFCASTPPTGGWTEAFFGQGTRLTVV.

The V call is TRBV13, the J call TRBJ2-2; 7 bases align to TRBD1. CDR1 is PRHDT and CDR2 is FYEKMQ in the germline V gene (reference sequence). The CDR3 has 16 amino acids. The V segment lost 5 bases and the J segment 1 base; nucleotides outside the gene matches: 7. CDR3 sequence (DNA): TGTGCCAGCAGCCCCCTTTGGGACAGGAACACCGGGGAGCTGTTTTTT. It specifies CASSPLWDRNTGELFF.

Ten or more counts support this clonotype. This chain connects TRBV6-6 to TRBJ1-1; no firm D call. V was cut by 9 bases and J by 7 bases, with 12 bases left in between. Germline assignment: CDR1 MNHNY and CDR2 SVGAGI (reference sequence). The CDR3 totals 11 residues. This CDR3 is CASLGPLEAFF. The CDR3, as DNA: TGTGCCAGTCTTGGGCCCCTTGAAGCTTTCTTT.

This clonotype was detected ten times or more. The genes are TRBV29-1 and TRBJ1-2, with D uncertain. Per the germline V gene, CDR1 is SQVTM and CDR2 is ANQGSEA. The CDR3 is 13 residues long. Trimming stripped 2 bases from V and 1 base from J, with 8 bases between. CDR3 coding DNA: TGCAGCGTTGAACGGGTTAATAACTATGGCTACACCTTC. This encodes CSVERVNNYGYTF.

The chain joins TRBV19 to TRBJ2-2; D is possibly TRBD2 (6 bases). The germline V gene has CDR1 LNHDA and CDR2 SQIVND (reference sequence). V dropped 3 bases and J dropped 2 bases, with 10 bases sitting between them. CDR3 length: 15 residues. The CDR3 DNA follows: TGTGCCAGTAGTATCCCCGGGGGAAACACCGGGGAGCTGTTTTTT. This sequence encodes CASSIPGGNTGELFF.

This clonotype was seen repeatedly, ten times or more. The CDR3 sequence is CASSPNLGNEKLFF. In DNA, the CDR3 is TGTGCCAGCAGTCCTAATCTGGGTAATGAAAAACTGTTTTTT. The genes are TRBV12-3 or TRBV12-4 and TRBJ1-4; D not resolved. V was cut by 5 bases and J by 4 bases, with 11 bases left in between. The CDR3 is 14 amino acids.

The chain carries TRBV20-1 and TRBJ1-3; TRBD1 matches 7 bases. This CDR3 is built from 17 residues. The germline V gene has CDR1 DFQATT and CDR2 SNEGSKA (reference sequence). After removal of 1 base from V and 0 bases from J, the junction contained 9 bases not matched to a gene. This CDR3 reads CSARGPNRDSSGNTIYF. As DNA, the CDR3 is TGCAGTGCTAGAGGACCAAACAGGGACAGCTCTGGAAACACCATATATTTT.

About this clonotype itself: A read error may be the cause here, since a much bigger clone is one base away. V and J are TRBV29-1 and TRBJ2-2, with D hard to call. This CDR3 comprises 13 residues. Germline V gene lookup returns CDR1 SQVTM and CDR2 ANQGSEA. The V end was cut by 4 bases, the J end by 2 bases, with 8 bases between. Written as DNA, the CDR3 is TGCAGCGTTGTTCCTACCAACACCGGGGAGCTGTTTTTT. As protein: CSVVPTNTGELFF.

This clonotype has just a few counts. V is TRBV25-1 and J is TRBJ2-3, with TRBD1 identical over 9 bases. The germline V gene has CDR1 MGHDK and CDR2 SYGVNS. Trimming removed 5 bases from V and 6 bases from J; junction bases left unmatched: 9. This CDR3 is 15 amino acids long. The DNA of the CDR3 is TGTGCCAGCAGTCCAAGGGACAGGGCAGGGGATACGCAGTATTTT. This codes for CASSPRDRAGDTQYF. The entire variable domain, with the rest obtained from reference TRBV25-1 and TRBJ2-3, is as follows: EADIYQTPRYLVIGTGKKITLECSQTMGHDKMYWYQQDPGMELHLIHYSYGVNSTEKGDLSSESTVSRIRTEHFPLTLESARPSHTSQYLCASSPRDRAGDTQYFGPGTRLTVL.

The table lists this clonotype with a few counts. The chain employs TRBV10-2 and TRBJ1-1, with no clear D. Germline V gene sequence: CDR1 WSHSY, CDR2 SAAADI. V gave up 1 base and J gave up 0 bases, with 9 bases separating them. There are 15 residues in the CDR3. The CDR3 DNA is TGCGCCAGCAGTGAGTTGGACGGCATGAACACTGAAGCTTTCTTT. It translates to CASSELDGMNTEAFF.

The V call is TRBV7-2, the J call TRBJ1-6, with D possibly being TRBD1 (6 bases). V was cut by 5 bases and J by 7 bases, with 18 bases left in between. The V gene's germline CDR1 is SGHTA and CDR2 FQGNSA. The CDR3 is 16 amino acids. DNA for the CDR3: TGTGCCAGCAGCAAAGGGATGGCAGGGGACAATTCACCCCTCCACTTT. Protein sequence: CASSKGMAGDNSPLHF.

This clonotype was seen at least ten times. This rearrangement joins TRBV10-3 to TRBJ2-7; TRBD1 matches 10 bases. This CDR3 is 15 amino acids long. Germline assignment: CDR1 ENHRY and CDR2 SYGVKD. Germline trimming cut 6 bases from V and 1 base from J; bases unmatched to any gene: 6. In nucleotides, the CDR3 is TGTGCCATCAGAACAGACAGGGGGCGATCCTACGAGCAGTACTTC. The encoded protein is CAIRTDRGRSYEQYF.

This clonotype was seen repeatedly, ten times or more. V and J are TRBV12-3 or TRBV12-4 and TRBJ1-2, with D maybe TRBD1 (6 bases). Between the trimmed V and J ends, which lost 6 bases and 8 bases, there was a span of 13 bases. CDR3 size: 12 residues. CDR3 DNA sequence: TGTGCCAGCAGCTTCGGACAGAACGGCTACACCTTC. It yields the protein CASSFGQNGYTF.

This clonotype was picked up a small number of times. The chain employs TRBV5-8 and TRBJ2-7; D gene ambiguous. This CDR3 comprises 14 residues. V was cut by 0 bases and J by 1 base, with 8 bases left in between. The germline V gene encodes CDR1 SGHTS and CDR2 YDEGEE. CDR3: CASSLVMGSYEQYF. The CDR3 DNA sequence: TGTGCCAGCAGCTTGGTGATGGGGTCCTACGAGCAGTACTTC. Variable domain in full (rest from reference TRBV5-8 and TRBJ2-7): EAGVTQSPTHLIKTRGQQATLRCSPISGHTSVYWYQQALGLGLQFLLWYDEGEERNRGNFPPRFSGRQFPNYSSELNVNALELEDSALYLCASSLVMGSYEQYFGPGTRLTVT.